This T cell receptor beta chain was sequenced in a study of T-cell reconstitution after alpha-beta-depleted transplantation in children. The CDR3 is 13 residues long. The V end lost 7 bases, the J end lost 7 bases, and 13 bases lay between the germline ends. Germline V gives CDR1 MGHDK, CDR2 SYGVNS. TCRbeta library construction was performed incorporating unique molecular identifiers. MiXCR, run by TCRdb on the PCR reads, gives a single entry per CDR3 protein. The table shows about 610,000 distinct CDR3 sequences, with about 11% occurring only once. The input for sequencing was PBMCs from the stem cell graft donor, taken from the stem cell graft. V and J are TRBV25-1 and TRBJ1-4; possible D gene TRBD1, 5 bases. This clonotype was sampled from a human donor who donated a stem cell graft to a child with acute myeloid leukemia. The CDR3 bases are TGTGCCAGCAAGGAAGGGGCGCGTGAAAAACTGTTTTTT. It encodes CASKEGAREKLFF. Full variable domain (remainder filled in from reference TRBV25-1 and TRBJ1-4): EADIYQTPRYLVIGTGKKITLECSQTMGHDKMYWYQQDPGMELHLIHYSYGVNSTEKGDLSSESTVSRIRTEHFPLTLESARPSHTSQYLCASKEGAREKLFFGSGTQLSVL.